Given below is one TCR beta chain in context. No antigen is known for it. Nothing much larger sits one base from this clone, and base qualities are not available. The donors were healthy, HIV-negative adults with no recently reported acute infections or vaccinations. Every donor was a Caucasian adult living in Nashville, Tennessee, USA. CD4+ T cells were enriched through magnetic negative selection, after which naive cells were positively selected on CD45RA and the remaining negative fraction served as the memory subset. Blood was obtained by leukapheresis, after which PBMCs were separated by Ficoll-Histopaque density gradient centrifugation and cryopreserved in liquid nitrogen vapor phase. Analytical flow cytometry was used to check the purity and quantity of every magnetically sorted T cell population. From each sorted fraction, genomic DNA was isolated and quantified by UV absorbance on a Nanodrop 2000c.

V is pruned by 0 bases and J by 0 bases, leaving 6 bases of the junction without a gene match. CDR1 and CDR2 are read off the germline V gene as SGDLS and YYNGEE. The CDR3 runs 18 residues from the cysteine to the phenylalanine. Only the CDR3 DNA stays, 54 bases, in frame from base 1. This record comes from a study of shared clonotypes between healthy human individuals (TCRdb year 2020). Some background on the complete study: The cohort included a few men and two women between 18 and 49 years of age. For each donor, CD4 naive and CD4 memory were each run on three plates, CD8 naive on two plates, and CD8 memory on one plate. Blood TCR repertoires of a handful of healthy adults were deeply sequenced to estimate repertoire size and the extent of clonotype sharing between individuals. Per donor, leukapheresis produced somewhere between about 0.8 and 9 billion PBMCs. Different laboratories and diverse techniques were used to prepare libraries and sequence TCR repertoires, to increase sequencing depth and limit assay-specific biases. Overall study outcomes, separate from this receptor: Naive subsets generally had larger estimated clonotype richness than memory subsets did. Based on pairwise subsampling, the degree of clonotype sharing among donors was expected to be affected by sequencing depth. Sharing across a handful of donors was observed for about 5% of naive CD4, under 4% of naive CD8, roughly 2.4% of memory CD4, and around 0.42% of memory CD8 clonotypes. Incomplete sequencing was indicated by rarefaction of sorted-subset datasets, despite the large sequencing depth. Sampling was restricted to blood, and TCR repertoires in tissues likely differ from the TCR repertoires found in blood. The genetic and exposure-history diversity represented was limited by the small number of donors. Clonotypes shared by all four sorted-subset donors showed higher generation probabilities than non-shared clonotypes.

Using the deep immunoSEQ assay, TCR CDR3 regions were amplified from genomic DNA by multiplex PCR. Genomic DNA extracted from each cell subset was distributed evenly over all wells of several immunoSEQ 96-well plates, and each plate served as one replicate. For sorted subsets, roughly 200 ng of genomic DNA, equivalent to some 33,000 T cell genomes, went into each replicate PCR. Purified libraries were measured with a Qubit 3.0 fluorometer, size-checked on a Bioanalyzer 2100, and measured again with the KAPA Library Quantification kit. Each immunoSEQ 96-well plate was sequenced on its own single-read 150-cycle Illumina NextSeq 550 flow cell. As for the authors' bioinformatics: Because the immunoSEQ output held only junctional sequences and lacked quality scores, the filtering could not match the filtering applied to full-length reads. To assign V/J genes and CDR3, sequences were annotated using PyIR, a Python wrapper for IgBLAST v1.9, with IMGT germline references. Reads with weak V/J assignments (E-value above 1e-6), missing CDR3, stop codons, out-of-frame junctions, or ambiguous translated residues were removed. V3J clonotypes were defined as sequences sharing an identical inferred V gene, J gene, and CDR3 amino acid sequence. Percentage overlap between repertoires was computed as shared unique clonotypes divided by the size of the smaller repertoire. Repertoire richness was assessed with RTK rarefaction, the Chao1 estimator, and Recon v2.1 estimates of unobserved clonotypes. Generation probabilities were computed with OLGA for all TCRbeta clonotypes obtained by the gDNA method from four donors. TCRdb obtained this table from immuneACCESS and retained in-frame rearrangements with V and J assigned. These tables miss some clones; where compared with another copy, unresolved V genes account for less than half of the shortfall, and the remainder is unexplained. The D gene and trimming were derived from the DNA, and the V and J assignments and clone size from that table. The sample table contains roughly 2.2 million clones; only one count was recorded for 85% to 95% of them. The ten most abundant clones make up around 0.38% of the sample.

The chain uses TRBV9 and TRBJ2-6, with TRBD2 identical over 7 junction bases. This receptor was taken from a man aged 18-30 years in good health. Some clones in this sample may be carry-over from other donors' samples. Sequencing was done on a sample of naive CD4+ T cells from PBMCs. Reading the label with the study, this specimen's cell subset or site is: CD45RA+ positively selected. The sequenced DNA: TGTGCCAGCAGCGTAGGGAACGGGAGGAGCTCTGGGGCCAACGTCCTGACTTTC. Its translation reads: CASSVGNGRSSGANVLTF.